This TCR beta chain was documented in a study of T cells in Graves' hyperthyroidism and ophthalmopathy. This clonotype showed up many times. Stable hyperthyroidism: no ophthalmopathy progression over 18 months of follow-up. Exclusion followed for patients with uncontrolled infection, other autoimmune disease, pregnancy or lactation. Orbital computed tomography and thyroid ultrasound, together with serum TRAb and thyroxine and clinical symptoms, were used for diagnoses. The authors obtained PBMCs from 9 to 10 ml of fresh peripheral blood. From germline, CDR1 is SGHVS and CDR2 FQNEAQ. The CDR3 sequence is 14 residues long. The V gene end was trimmed by 1 base and the J gene end by 6 bases; junction bases not matched to a gene: 6. Amplified TCR beta CDR3 regions came from RNA transcripts. A first-round RT-PCR of the TCR CDR3 used the HTBI primer set. Using its own MiXCR run on the multiplex PCR reads, TCRdb lists one record per CDR3 protein. The sample comprises under 450,000 distinct CDR3 sequences, around 16% of which are singletons, and roughly 7.7% rests with the top ten.

Sequencing was performed on blood. The V call is TRBV7-8, the J call TRBJ2-7; 7 positions agree with TRBD2. This sequence originates from a woman under 30 with Graves' hyperthyroidism. The CDR3 DNA sequence: TGTGCCAGCAGCTTAGTCGCGGGAGTGAGCGAGCAGTACTTC. It encodes CASSLVAGVSEQYF.